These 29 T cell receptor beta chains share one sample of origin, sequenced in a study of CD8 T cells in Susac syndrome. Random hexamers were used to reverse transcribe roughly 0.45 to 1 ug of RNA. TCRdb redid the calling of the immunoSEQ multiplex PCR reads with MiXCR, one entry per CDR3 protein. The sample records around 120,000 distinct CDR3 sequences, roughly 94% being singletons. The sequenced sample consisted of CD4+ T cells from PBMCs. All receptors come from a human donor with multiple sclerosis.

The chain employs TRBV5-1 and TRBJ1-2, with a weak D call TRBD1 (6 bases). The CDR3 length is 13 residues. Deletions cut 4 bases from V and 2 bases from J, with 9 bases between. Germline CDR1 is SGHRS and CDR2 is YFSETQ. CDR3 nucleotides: TGCGCCAGCAGCAAAGGACAGAACTATGGCTACACCTTC. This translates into CASSKGQNYGYTF.

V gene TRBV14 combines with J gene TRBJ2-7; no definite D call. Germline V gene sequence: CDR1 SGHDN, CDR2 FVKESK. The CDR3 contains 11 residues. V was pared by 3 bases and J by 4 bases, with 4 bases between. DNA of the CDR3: TGTGCCAGCAGCCAGGTATACGAGCAGTACTTC. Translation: CASSQVYEQYF.

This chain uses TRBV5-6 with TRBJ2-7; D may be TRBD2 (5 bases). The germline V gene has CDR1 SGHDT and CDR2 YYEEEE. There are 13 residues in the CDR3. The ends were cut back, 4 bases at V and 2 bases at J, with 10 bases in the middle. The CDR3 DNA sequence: TGTGCCAGCAGCAAGGACGGGGCCTACGAGCAGTACTTC. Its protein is CASSKDGAYEQYF.

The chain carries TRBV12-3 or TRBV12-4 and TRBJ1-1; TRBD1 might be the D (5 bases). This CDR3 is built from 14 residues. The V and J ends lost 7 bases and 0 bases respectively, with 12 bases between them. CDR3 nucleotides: TGTGCCAGCACTCGGGACGGATTGAACACTGAAGCTTTCTTT. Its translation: CASTRDGLNTEAFF.

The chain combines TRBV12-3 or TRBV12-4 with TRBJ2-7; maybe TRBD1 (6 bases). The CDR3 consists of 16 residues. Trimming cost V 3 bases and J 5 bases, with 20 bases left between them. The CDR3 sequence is CASSLTMAGVTHEQYF. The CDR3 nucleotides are TGTGCCAGCAGTTTGACCATGGCAGGGGTTACCCACGAGCAGTACTTC.

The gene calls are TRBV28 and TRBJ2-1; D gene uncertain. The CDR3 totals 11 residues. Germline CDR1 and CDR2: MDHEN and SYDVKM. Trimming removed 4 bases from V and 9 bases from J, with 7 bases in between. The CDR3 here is CASSWLGEQFF. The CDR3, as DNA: TGTGCCAGCAGTTGGCTTGGTGAGCAGTTCTTC.

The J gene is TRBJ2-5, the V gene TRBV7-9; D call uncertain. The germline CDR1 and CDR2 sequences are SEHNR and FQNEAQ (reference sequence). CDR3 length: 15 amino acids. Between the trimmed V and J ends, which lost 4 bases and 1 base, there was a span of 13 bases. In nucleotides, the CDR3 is TGTGCCAGCAGCTATGAGAGGTCAGGCCAAGAGACCCAGTACTTC. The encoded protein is CASSYERSGQETQYF.

The DNA for the CDR3 is TGTGCCAGCTATCGGGGTTGGGCGGGAAACACTGAAGCTTTCTTT. It encodes CASYRGWAGNTEAFF. The chain is built from TRBV6-6 and TRBJ1-1; D not resolved. Trimming took off 8 bases at V and 2 bases at J, with 18 bases between the two ends. Germline V CDR1 and CDR2: MNHNY, SVGAGI (reference sequence). The CDR3 extends over 15 amino acids.

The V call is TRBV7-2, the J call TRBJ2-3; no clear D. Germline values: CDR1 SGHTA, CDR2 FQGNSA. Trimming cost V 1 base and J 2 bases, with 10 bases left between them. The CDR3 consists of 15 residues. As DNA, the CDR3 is TGTGCCAGCAGCTTAGTTGGTACCCCCACAGATACGCAGTATTTT. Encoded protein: CASSLVGTPTDTQYF.

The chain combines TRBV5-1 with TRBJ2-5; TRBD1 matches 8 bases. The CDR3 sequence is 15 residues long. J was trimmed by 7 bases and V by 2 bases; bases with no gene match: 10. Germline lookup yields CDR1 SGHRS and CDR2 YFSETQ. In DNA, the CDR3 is TGCGCCAGCAGCTTCGGCGCAGGGGGCGCGGGGACCCAGTACTTC. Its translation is CASSFGAGGAGTQYF.

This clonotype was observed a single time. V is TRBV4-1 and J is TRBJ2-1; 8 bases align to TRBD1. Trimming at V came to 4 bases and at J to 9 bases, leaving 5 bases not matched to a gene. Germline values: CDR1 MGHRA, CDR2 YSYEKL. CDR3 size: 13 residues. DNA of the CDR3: TGCGCCAGCAGCCGTCCGGGACAGGTTGAGCAGTTCTTC. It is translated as CASSRPGQVEQFF.

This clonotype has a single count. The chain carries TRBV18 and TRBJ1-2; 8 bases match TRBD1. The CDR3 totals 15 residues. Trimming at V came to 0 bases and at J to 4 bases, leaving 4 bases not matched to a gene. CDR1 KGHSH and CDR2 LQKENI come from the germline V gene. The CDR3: CASSPPDRAAYGYTF. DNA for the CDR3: TGTGCCAGCTCACCACCGGACAGGGCAGCCTATGGCTACACCTTC. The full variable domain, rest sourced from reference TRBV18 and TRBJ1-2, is NAGVMQNPRHLVRRRGQEARLRCSPMKGHSHVYWYRQLPEEGLKFMVYLQKENIIDESGMPKERFSAEFPKEGPSILRIQQVVRGDSAAYFCASSPPDRAAYGYTFGSGTRLTVV.

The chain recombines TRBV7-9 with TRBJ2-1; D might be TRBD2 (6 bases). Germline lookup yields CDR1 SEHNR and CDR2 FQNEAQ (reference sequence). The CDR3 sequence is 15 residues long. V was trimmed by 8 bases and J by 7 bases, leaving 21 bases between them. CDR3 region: CASGGWRRLRNEQFF. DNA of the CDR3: TGTGCCAGCGGGGGGTGGAGGAGGTTGAGGAATGAGCAGTTCTTC.

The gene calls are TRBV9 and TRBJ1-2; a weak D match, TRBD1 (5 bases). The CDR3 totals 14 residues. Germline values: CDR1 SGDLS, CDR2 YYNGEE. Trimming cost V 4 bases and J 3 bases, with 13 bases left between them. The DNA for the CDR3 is TGTGCCAGCAGCCGCTCAGCGACAGACTATGGCTACACCTTC. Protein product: CASSRSATDYGYTF.

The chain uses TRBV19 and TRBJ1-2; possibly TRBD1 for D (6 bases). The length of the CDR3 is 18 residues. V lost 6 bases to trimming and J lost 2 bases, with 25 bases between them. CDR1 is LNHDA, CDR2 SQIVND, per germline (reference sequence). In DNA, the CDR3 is TGTGCCAGTAGCCCCAAGATAGGTGGGGCGGACAGCAACTATGGCTACACCTTC. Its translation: CASSPKIGGADSNYGYTF.

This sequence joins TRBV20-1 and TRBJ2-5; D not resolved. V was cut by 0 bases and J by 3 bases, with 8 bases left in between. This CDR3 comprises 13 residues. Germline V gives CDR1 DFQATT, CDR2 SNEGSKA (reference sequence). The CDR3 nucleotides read TGCAGTGCTAGAGATAAACGAAAAGAGACCCAGTACTTC. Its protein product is CSARDKRKETQYF.

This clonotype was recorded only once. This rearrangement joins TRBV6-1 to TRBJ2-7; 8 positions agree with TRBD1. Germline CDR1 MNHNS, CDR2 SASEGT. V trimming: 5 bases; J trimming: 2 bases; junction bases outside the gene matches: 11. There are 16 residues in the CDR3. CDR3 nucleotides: TGTGCCAGCAGTACAGGAACCGGGACAGGTACCTACGAGCAGTACTTC. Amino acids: CASSTGTGTGTYEQYF.

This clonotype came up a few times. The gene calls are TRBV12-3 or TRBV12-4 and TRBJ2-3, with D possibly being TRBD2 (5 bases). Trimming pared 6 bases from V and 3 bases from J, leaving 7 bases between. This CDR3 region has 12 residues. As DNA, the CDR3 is TGTGCCAGCAGGAGCGGAACAGATACGCAGTATTTT. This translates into CASRSGTDTQYF.

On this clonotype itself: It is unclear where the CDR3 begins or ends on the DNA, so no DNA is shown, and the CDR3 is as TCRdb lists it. The CDR3 loop is CASSSSAVRDTQYF. The rearrangement joins TRBV12-3 or TRBV12-4 to TRBJ2-3. The CDR3 is 14 amino acids long, termini counted.

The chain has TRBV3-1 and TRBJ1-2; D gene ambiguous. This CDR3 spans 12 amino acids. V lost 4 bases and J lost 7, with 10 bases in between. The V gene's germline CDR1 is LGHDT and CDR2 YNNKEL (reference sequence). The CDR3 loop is CASSRTAGGYTF. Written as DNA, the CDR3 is TGTGCCAGCAGCCGGACGGCCGGTGGCTACACCTTC.

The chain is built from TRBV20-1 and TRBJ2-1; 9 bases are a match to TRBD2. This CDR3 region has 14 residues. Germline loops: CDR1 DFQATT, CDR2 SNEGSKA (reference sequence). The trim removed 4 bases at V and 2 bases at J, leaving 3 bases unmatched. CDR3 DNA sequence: TGCAGTGCTATGACTAGCGGTACCTACAATGAGCAGTTCTTC. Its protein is CSAMTSGTYNEQFF.

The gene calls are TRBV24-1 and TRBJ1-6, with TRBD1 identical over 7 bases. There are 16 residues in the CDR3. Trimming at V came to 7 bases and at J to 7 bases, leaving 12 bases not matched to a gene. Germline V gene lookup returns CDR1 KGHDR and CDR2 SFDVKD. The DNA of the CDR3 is TGTGCCACCAGGCATACAGGGGCCGGGGGGAATTCACCCCTCCACTTT. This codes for CATRHTGAGGNSPLHF.

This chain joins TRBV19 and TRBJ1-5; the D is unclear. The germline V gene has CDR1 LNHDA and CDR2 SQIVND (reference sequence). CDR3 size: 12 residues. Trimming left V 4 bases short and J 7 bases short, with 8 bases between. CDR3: CASSKLEQPQHF. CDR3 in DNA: TGTGCCAGTAGTAAATTGGAGCAGCCCCAGCATTTT.

DNA for the CDR3: TGCGCCAGCAGCCTCGAGGGTCATGGCCCTGAAGCTTTCTTT. This gives the protein CASSLEGHGPEAFF. The chain combines TRBV4-3 with TRBJ1-1; D call uncertain. The germline V gene has CDR1 LGHNA and CDR2 YSLEER. The CDR3 runs 14 residues. Trimming removed 4 bases from V and 6 bases from J, with 15 bases in between.

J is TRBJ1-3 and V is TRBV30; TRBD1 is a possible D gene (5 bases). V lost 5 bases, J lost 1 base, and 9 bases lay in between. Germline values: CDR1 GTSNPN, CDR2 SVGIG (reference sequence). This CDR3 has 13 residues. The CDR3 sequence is CAWAQGSGNTIYF. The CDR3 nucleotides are TGTGCCTGGGCCCAGGGATCTGGAAACACCATATATTTT.

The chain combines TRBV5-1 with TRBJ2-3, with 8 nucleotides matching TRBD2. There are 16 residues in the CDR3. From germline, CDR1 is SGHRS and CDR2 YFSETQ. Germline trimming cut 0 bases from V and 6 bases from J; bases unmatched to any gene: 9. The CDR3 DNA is TGCGCCAGCAGCTTGGGGCTGGCTAGCGGGCGTGATACGCAGTATTTT. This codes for CASSLGLASGRDTQYF.

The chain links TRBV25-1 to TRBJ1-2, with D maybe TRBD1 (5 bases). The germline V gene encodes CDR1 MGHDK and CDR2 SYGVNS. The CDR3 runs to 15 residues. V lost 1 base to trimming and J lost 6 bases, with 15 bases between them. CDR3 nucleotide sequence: TGTGCCAGCAGTGAATCGACGGGTACAGGAGATGGCTACACCTTC. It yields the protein CASSESTGTGDGYTF.

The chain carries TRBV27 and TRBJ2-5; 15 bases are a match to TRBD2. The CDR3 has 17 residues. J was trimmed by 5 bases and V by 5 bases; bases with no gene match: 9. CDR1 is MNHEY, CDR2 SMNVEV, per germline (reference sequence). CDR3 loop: CASSPWTSGRAEETQYF. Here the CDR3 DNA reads TGTGCCAGCAGTCCCTGGACTAGCGGGAGGGCCGAGGAGACCCAGTACTTC.

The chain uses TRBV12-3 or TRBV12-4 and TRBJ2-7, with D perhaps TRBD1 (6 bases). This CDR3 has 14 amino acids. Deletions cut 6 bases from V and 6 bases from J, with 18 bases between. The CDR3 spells CASRAGTTNSEQYF. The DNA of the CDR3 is TGTGCCAGCAGGGCCGGGACAACCAACTCCGAGCAGTACTTC.